What follows describes a single TCR beta chain. This entry is derived from a study of blood T cell repertoires in COVID-19. The wider study: From T cells, B-cell-depleted T cells, or PBMCs came the material, which was cDNA or gDNA.

Study processing details: Quantification of nucleated cells was approximated via reference gene primer amplification. Some clones are missing from TCRdb's copy, which holds only in-frame ones; the method was immunoSEQ multiplex PCR. V, J and clone size reflect that table, while D and trimming were determined from the DNA. This sample has approximately 21,000 clones, with approximately 90% found just once. Germline loops: CDR1 SGHTA, CDR2 FQGTGA. CDR3 length: 14 residues. V was shortened by 5 bases and J by 3 bases, with 11 bases between the two germline ends. Material for sequencing was peripheral blood. The V call is TRBV7-3, the J call TRBJ1-3; D is uncertain. This clonotype was obtained from a man between 65 and 85 years old with active COVID-19. CDR3 amino acids: CASSPDTNGNTIYF. The CDR3 region has the DNA TGTGCCAGCAGCCCCGACACAAATGGAAACACCATATATTTT.